The subject of this entry is one T cell receptor beta chain. Its antigen is currently unknown. Germline-derived CDR1 and CDR2 are MNHEY and SVGAGI. Trimming stripped 6 bases from V and 3 bases from J, with 7 bases between. The CDR3 is 12 amino acids. Primers included in the PCR were 60 Vbeta and 13 Jbeta primers. In the original analysis: About 12 million of the 80 million or so unique TCR beta chains counted in a later analysis were shared. The table came from immunoSEQ multiplex PCR; TCRdb's copy has only in-frame clones and leaves some out. The DNA gave D and trimming, while V, J and clone size come from that table. The sample contains roughly 150,000 clones, just over 70% of which appear only once. This specimen comes from a study of cytomegalovirus exposure and HLA in healthy donors. Findings and caveats of the study: In a later analysis, HLA-associated TCR beta chains were more clonally expanded than equally common others.

This receptor was taken from a young man in good health and CMV-seropositive. Sequencing was done on a sample of PBMCs. The chain links TRBV6-5 to TRBJ2-3; D unresolved. The CDR3 spells CASRSLTDTQYF. The DNA for the CDR3 is TGTGCCAGCAGATCCCTTACAGATACGCAGTATTTT.